This T cell receptor (beta chain) was documented in a study of early T cells in non-severe SARS-CoV-2 infection. As for the study in general: Bulk RNA from unsorted whole blood was sequenced; chains were unpaired.

This clonotype was observed a handful of times. What it recognizes is unknown. Individual cDNA molecules each received unique molecular identifiers attached to them. A single record per CDR3 protein comes from TCRdb applying MiXCR to the 5' RACE reads. The data contain tens of thousands of distinct CDR3 sequences, 9.3% of them singletons. Study results and limitations: Clonotype matching in VDJdb favored anti-spike CD8 responses and did not capture private and CD4 specificities.

Germline V gene lookup returns CDR1 KGHSH and CDR2 LQKENI. The CDR3 runs to 15 residues. The V gene lost 4 bases and the J gene lost 1 base, with 13 bases spanning the gap. The sequence came from an adult who was a healthcare worker with PCR-confirmed SARS-CoV-2 infection or an uninfected control (not recorded which). Source material: whole blood. The rearrangement uses TRBV18 and TRBJ1-1; D perhaps matches TRBD1 (6 bases). The chain's CDR3 is CASSRLPGANTEAFF. The DNA of the CDR3 is TGTGCCAGCTCACGTCTCCCGGGGGCGAACACTGAAGCTTTCTTT. Full variable domain (missing parts from reference TRBV18 and TRBJ1-1): NAGVMQNPRHLVRRRGQEARLRCSPMKGHSHVYWYRQLPEEGLKFMVYLQKENIIDESGMPKERFSAEFPKEGPSILRIQQVVRGDSAAYFCASSRLPGANTEAFFGQGTRLTVV.